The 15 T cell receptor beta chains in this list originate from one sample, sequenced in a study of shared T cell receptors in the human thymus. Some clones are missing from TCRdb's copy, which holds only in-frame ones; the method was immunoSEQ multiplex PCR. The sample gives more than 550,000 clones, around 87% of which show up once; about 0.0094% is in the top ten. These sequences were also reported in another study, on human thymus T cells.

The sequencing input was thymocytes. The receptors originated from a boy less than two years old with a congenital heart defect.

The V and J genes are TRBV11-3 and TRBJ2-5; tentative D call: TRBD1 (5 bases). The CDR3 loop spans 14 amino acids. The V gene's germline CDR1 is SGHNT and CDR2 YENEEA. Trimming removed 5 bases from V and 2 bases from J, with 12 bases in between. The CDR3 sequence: CASSQDAGQETQYF. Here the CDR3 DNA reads TGTGCCAGCAGCCAAGACGCAGGGCAAGAGACCCAGTACTTC.

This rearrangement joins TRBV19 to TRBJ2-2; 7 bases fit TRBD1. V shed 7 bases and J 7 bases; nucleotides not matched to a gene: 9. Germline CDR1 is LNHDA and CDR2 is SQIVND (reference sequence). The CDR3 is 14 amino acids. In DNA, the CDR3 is TGTGCCAGTACCCAGACAGGGTGGAACGGGGAGCTGTTTTTT. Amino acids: CASTQTGWNGELFF.

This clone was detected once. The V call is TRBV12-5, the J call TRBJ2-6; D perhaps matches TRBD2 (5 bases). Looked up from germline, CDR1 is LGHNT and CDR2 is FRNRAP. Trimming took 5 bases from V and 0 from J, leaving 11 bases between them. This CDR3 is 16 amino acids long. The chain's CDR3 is CASGPYGGSGANVLTF. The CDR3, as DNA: TGTGCTAGTGGTCCCTACGGAGGCTCTGGGGCCAACGTCCTGACTTTC.

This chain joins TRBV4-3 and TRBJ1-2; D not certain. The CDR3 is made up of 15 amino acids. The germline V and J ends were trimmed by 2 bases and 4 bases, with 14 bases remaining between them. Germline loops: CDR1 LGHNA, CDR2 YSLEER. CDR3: CASSQIRGVGYGYTF. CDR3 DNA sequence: TGCGCCAGCAGCCAAATTCGCGGGGTCGGCTATGGCTACACCTTC.

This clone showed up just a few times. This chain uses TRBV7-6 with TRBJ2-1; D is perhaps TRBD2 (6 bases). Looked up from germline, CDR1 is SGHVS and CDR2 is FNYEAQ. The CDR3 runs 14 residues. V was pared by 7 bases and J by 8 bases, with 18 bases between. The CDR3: CASTLTSLDDEQFF. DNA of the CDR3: TGTGCCAGCACCCTGACTAGTTTAGACGATGAGCAGTTCTTC.

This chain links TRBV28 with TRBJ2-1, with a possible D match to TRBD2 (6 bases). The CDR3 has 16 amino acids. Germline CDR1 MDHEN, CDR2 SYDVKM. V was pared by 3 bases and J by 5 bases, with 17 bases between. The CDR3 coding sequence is TGTGCCAGCAGTTTGACTTTACTAGCCGCCAACAATGAGCAGTTCTTC. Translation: CASSLTLLAANNEQFF.

Here the CDR3 DNA reads TGTGCCAGCAGCGTAGCTGAGGGGGCGGATGGCTACACCTTC. This gives the protein CASSVAEGADGYTF. The chain carries TRBV9 and TRBJ1-2; TRBD1 aligns across 7 bases. The J segment lost 6 bases and the V segment lost 0 bases, leaving 5 bases of the junction unmatched. The CDR3 totals 14 residues. Looked up from germline, CDR1 is SGDLS and CDR2 is YYNGEE.

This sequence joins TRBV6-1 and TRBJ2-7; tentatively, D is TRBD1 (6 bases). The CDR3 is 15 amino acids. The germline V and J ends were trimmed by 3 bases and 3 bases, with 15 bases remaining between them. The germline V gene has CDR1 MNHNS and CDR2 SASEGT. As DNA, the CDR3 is TGTGCCAGCAGTGAGGCCAGGGGTGGTTTCTACGAGCAGTACTTC. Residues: CASSEARGGFYEQYF.

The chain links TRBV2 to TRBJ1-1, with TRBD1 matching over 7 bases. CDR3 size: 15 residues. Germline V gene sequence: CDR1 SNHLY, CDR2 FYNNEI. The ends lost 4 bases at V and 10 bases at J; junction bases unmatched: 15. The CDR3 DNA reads TGTGCCAGCAGTGGTAGTCCCCGGACAGGTCGACGAGCTTTCTTT. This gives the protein CASSGSPRTGRRAFF.

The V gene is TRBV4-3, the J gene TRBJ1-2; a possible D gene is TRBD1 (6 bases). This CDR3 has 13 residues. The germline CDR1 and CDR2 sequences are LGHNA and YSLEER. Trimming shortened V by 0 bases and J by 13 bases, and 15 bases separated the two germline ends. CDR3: CASSQDPRTACTF. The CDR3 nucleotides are TGCGCCAGCAGCCAAGATCCCCGGACAGCCTGCACCTTC.

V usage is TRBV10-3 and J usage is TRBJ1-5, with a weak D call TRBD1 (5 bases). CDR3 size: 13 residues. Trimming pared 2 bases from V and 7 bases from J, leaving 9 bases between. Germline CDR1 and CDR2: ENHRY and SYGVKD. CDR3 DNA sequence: TGTGCCATCAGTGAGGGGGGAGGACAGCCCCAGCATTTT. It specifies CAISEGGGQPQHF.

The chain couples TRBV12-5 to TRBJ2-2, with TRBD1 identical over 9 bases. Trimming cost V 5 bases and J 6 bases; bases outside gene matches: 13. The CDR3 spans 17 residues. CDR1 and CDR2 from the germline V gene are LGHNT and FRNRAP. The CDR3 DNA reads TGTGCTAGTGGTGGGAGGGACAGGGTTATCGACGCCGGGGAGCTGTTTTTT. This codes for CASGGRDRVIDAGELFF.

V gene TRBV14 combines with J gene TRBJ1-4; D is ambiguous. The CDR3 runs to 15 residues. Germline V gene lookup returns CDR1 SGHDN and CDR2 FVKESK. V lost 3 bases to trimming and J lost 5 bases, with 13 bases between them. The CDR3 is CASSHVGSENEKLFF. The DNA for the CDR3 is TGTGCCAGCAGCCATGTCGGGAGCGAAAATGAAAAACTGTTTTTT.

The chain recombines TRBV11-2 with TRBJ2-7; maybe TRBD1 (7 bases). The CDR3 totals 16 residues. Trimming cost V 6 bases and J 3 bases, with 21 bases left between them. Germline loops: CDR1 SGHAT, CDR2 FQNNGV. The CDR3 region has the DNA TGTGCCAGCAGTCTAAAAGGCGGGACAGCCAACTACGAGCAGTACTTC. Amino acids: CASSLKGGTANYEQYF. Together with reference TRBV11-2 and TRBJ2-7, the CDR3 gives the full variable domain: EAGVAQSPRYKIIEKRQSVAFWCNPISGHATLYWYQQILGQGPKLLIQFQNNGVVDDSQLPKDRFSAERLKGVDSTLKIQPAKLEDSAVYLCASSLKGGTANYEQYFGPGTRLTVT.

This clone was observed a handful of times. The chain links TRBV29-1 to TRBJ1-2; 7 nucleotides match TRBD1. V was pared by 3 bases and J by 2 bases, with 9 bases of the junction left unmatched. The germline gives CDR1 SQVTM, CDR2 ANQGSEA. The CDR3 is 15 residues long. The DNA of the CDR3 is TGCAGCGTTGAGGTGTCGGGACAGAGAAACTATGGCTACACCTTC. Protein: CSVEVSGQRNYGYTF.